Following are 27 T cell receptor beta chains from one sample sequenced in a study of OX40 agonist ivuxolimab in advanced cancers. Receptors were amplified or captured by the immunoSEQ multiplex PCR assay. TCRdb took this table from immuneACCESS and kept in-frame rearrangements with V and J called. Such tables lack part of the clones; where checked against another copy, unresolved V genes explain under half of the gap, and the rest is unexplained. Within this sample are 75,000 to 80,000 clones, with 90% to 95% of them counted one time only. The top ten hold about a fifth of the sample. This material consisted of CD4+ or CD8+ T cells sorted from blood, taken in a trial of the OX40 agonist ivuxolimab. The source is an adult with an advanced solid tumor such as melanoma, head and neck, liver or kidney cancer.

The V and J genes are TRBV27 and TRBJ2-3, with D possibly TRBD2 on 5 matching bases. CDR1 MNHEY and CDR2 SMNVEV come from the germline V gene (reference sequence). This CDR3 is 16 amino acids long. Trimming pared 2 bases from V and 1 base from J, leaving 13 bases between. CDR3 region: CASSLMTLRGTDTQYF. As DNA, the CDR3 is TGTGCCAGCAGTTTAATGACCTTGAGGGGCACAGATACGCAGTATTTT.

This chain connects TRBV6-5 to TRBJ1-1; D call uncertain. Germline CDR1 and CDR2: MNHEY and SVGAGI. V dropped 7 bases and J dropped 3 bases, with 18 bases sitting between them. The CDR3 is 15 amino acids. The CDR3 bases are TGTGCCAGCATAGGTCAAGCTGGGGTGGACACTGAAGCTTTCTTT. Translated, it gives CASIGQAGVDTEAFF.

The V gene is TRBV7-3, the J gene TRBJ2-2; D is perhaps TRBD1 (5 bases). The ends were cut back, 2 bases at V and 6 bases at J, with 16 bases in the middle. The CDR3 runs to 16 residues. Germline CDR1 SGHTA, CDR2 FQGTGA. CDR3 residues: CASSLAYTARAGELFF. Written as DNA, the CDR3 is TGTGCCAGCAGCTTAGCTTATACAGCCAGGGCCGGGGAGCTGTTTTTT.

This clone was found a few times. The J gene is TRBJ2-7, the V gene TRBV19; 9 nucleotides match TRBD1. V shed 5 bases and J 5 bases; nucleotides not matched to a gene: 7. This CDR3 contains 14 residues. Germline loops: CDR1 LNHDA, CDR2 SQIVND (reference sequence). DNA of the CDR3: TGTGCCAGTAGTTCGTCCGGGACAGGGAACGAGCAGTACTTC. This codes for CASSSSGTGNEQYF.

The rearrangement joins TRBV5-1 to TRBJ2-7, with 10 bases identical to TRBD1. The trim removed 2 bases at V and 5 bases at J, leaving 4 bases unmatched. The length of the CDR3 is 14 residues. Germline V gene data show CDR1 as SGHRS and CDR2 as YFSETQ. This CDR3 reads CASSFTGTGDEQYF. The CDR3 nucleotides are TGCGCCAGCAGCTTCACCGGGACAGGGGACGAGCAGTACTTC.

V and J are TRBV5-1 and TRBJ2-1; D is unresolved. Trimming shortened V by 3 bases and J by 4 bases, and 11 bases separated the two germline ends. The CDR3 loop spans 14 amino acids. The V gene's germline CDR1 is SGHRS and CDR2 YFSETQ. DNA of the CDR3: TGCGCCAGCAGCTGGACCCACTTATACAATGAGCAGTTCTTC. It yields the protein CASSWTHLYNEQFF.

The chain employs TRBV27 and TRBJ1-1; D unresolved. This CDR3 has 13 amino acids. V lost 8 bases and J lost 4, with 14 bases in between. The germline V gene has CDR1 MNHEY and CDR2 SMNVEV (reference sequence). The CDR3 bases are TGTGCCAGCTCCTTCCCTTCCGGCACTGAAGCTTTCTTT. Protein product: CASSFPSGTEAFF.

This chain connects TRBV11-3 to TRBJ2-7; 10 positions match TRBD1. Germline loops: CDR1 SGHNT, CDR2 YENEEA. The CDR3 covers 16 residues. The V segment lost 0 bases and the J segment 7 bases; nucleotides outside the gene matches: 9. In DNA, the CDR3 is TGTGCCAGCAGCTTAGACGCCGGGACAGGGGCCTGGGAGCAGTACTTC. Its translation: CASSLDAGTGAWEQYF.

This CDR3 reads CASSPGPSGRVVGELFF. Written as DNA, the CDR3 is TGTGCCAGCAGCCCCGGCCCTAGCGGGAGAGTAGTCGGGGAGCTGTTTTTT. The chain has TRBV13 and TRBJ2-2; 10 nucleotides match TRBD2. CDR3 length: 17 residues. Trimming removed 5 bases from V and 7 bases from J; junction bases left unmatched: 13. Looked up from germline, CDR1 is PRHDT and CDR2 is FYEKMQ (reference sequence).

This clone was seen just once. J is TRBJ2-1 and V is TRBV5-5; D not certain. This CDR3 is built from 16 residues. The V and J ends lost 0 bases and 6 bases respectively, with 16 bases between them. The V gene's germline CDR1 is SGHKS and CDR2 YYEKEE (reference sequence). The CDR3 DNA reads TGTGCCAGCAGCTTGGAGCAGAGACGCGTCCCCAATGAGCAGTTCTTC. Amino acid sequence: CASSLEQRRVPNEQFF.

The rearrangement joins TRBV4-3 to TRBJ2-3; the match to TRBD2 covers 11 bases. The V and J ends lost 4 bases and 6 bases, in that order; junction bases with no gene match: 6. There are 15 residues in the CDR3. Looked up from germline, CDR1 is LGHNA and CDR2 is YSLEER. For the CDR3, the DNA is TGCGCCAGCAGCCGAACTAGCGGGGGTTTGGATACGCAGTATTTT. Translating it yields CASSRTSGGLDTQYF.

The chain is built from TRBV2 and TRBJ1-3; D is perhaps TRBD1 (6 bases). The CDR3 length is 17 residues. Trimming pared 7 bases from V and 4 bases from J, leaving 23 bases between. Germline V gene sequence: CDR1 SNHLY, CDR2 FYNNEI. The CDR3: CASTKSHRDLAGNTIYF. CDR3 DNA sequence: TGTGCCAGCACTAAATCCCACAGGGATCTGGCAGGAAACACCATATATTTT.

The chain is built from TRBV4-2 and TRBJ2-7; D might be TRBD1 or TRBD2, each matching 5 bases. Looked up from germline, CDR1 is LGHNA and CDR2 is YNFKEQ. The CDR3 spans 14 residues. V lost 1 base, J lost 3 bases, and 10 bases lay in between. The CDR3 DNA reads TGTGCCAGCAGCCAAGCGAGGGACCTCTACGAGCAGTACTTC. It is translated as CASSQARDLYEQYF.

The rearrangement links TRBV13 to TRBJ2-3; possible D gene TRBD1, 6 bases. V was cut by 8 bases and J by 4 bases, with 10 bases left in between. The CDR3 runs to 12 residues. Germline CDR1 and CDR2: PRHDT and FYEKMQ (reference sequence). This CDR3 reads CASGTLPDTQYF. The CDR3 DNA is TGTGCCAGCGGGACACTGCCAGATACGCAGTATTTT.

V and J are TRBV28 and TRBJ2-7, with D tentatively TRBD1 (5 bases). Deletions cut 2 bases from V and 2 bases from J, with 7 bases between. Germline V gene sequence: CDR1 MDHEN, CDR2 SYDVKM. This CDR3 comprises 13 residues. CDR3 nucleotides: TGTGCCAGCAGTTTAAGACAGCCCTACGAGCAGTACTTC. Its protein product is CASSLRQPYEQYF.

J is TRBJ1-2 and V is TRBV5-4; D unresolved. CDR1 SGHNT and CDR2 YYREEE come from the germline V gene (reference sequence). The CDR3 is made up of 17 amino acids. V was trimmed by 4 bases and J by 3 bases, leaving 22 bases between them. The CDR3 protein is CASSPPWGGRKDYGYTF. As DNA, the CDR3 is TGTGCCAGCAGCCCACCTTGGGGAGGGCGAAAAGACTATGGCTACACCTTC.

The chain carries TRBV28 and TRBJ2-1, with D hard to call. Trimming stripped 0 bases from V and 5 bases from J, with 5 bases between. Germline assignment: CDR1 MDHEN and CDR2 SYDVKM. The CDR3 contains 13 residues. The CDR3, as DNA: TGTGCCAGCAGTTTATGGGGTAACAATGAGCAGTTCTTC. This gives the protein CASSLWGNNEQFF. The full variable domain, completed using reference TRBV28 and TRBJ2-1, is DVKVTQSSRYLVKRTGEKVFLECVQDMDHENMFWYRQDPGLGLRLIYFSYDVKMKEKGDIPEGYSVSREKKERFSLILESASTNQTSMYLCASSLWGNNEQFFGPGTRLTVL.

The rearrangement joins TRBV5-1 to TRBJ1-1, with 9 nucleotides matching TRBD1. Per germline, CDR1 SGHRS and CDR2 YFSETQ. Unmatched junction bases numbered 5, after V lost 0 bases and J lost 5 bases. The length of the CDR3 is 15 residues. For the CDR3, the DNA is TGCGCCAGCAGCTTGGAGGGACAGGGTAGGACTGAAGCTTTCTTT. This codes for CASSLEGQGRTEAFF.

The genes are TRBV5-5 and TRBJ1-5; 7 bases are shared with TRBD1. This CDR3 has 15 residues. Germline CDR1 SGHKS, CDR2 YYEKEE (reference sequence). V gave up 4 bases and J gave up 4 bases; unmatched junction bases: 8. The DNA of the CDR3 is TGTGCCAGCAGCCCCATGACAGGGTGGAATCAGCCCCAGCATTTT. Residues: CASSPMTGWNQPQHF.

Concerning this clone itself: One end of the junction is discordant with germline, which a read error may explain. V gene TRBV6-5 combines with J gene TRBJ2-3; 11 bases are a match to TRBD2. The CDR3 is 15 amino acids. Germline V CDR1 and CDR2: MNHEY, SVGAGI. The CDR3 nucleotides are TGTACCAGCAGAATACTAGCGGGAGACACAGATACGCAGTATTTT. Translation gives CTSRILAGDTDTQYF.

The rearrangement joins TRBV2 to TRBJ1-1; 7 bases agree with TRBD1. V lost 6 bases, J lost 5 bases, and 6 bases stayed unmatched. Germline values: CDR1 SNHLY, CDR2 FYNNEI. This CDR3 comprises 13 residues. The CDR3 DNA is TGTGCCAGCAGGGGTACAGGGGCGACTGAAGCTTTCTTT. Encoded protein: CASRGTGATEAFF.

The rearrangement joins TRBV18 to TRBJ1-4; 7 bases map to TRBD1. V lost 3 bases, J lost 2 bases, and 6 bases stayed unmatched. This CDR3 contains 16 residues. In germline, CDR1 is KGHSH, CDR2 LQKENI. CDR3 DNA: TGTGCCAGCTCACCGGACAGGTCGTGGACTAATGAAAAACTGTTTTTT. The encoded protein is CASSPDRSWTNEKLFF.

The chain's CDR3 is CASSVGTGVDEQYF. The DNA for the CDR3 is TGTGCCAGCAGCGTCGGGACAGGGGTAGACGAGCAGTACTTC. The gene calls are TRBV9 and TRBJ2-7, with 10 bases lining up with TRBD1. Germline CDR1 reads SGDLS; CDR2 reads YYNGEE. This CDR3 contains 14 residues. J was trimmed by 5 bases and V by 2 bases; bases with no gene match: 4. Complete variable domain (other parts from reference TRBV9 and TRBJ2-7): DSGVTQTPKHLITATGQRVTLRCSPRSGDLSVYWYQQSLDQGLQFLIQYYNGEERAKGNILERFSAQQFPDLHSELNLSSLELGDSALYFCASSVGTGVDEQYFGPGTRLTVT.

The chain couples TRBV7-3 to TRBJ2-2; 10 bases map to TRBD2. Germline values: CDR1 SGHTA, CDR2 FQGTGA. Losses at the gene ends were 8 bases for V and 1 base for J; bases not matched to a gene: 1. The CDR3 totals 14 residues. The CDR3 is CASLAGVNTGELFF. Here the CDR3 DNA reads TGTGCCAGCCTAGCGGGGGTGAACACCGGGGAGCTGTTTTTT.

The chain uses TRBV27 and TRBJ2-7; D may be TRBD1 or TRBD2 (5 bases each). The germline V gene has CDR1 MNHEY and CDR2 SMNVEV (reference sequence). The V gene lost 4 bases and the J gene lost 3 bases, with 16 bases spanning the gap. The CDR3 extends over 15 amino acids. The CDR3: CASSSWDRRNYEQYF. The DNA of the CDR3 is TGTGCCAGCAGTTCCTGGGACCGACGTAACTACGAGCAGTACTTC.

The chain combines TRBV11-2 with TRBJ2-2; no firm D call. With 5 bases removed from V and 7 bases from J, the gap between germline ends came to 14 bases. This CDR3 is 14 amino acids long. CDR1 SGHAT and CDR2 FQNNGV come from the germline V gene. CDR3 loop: CASSPPQPGGELFF. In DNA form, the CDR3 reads TGTGCCAGCAGCCCACCTCAACCGGGCGGGGAGCTGTTTTTT.

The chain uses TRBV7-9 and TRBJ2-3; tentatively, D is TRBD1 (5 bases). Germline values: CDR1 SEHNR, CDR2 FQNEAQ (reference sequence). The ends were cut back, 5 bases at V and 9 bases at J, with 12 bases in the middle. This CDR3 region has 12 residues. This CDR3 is CASSPHRTTQYF. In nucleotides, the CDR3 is TGTGCCAGCAGCCCCCACAGGACGACGCAGTATTTT. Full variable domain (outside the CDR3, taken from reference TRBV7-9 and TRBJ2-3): DTGVSQNPRHKITKRGQNVTFRCDPISEHNRLYWYRQTLGQGPEFLTYFQNEAQLEKSRLLSDRFSAERPKGSFSTLEIQRTEQGDSAMYLCASSPHRTTQYFGPGTRLTVL.